This paragraph reports one T cell receptor (beta chain). The CDR3 runs 15 residues. Germline lookup yields CDR1 SGHRS and CDR2 YFSETQ. J lost 3 bases, V lost 4 bases, and 8 bases had no gene match. The sample belongs to a study of CD8 T cells in Susac syndrome. The authors reverse transcribed about 0.5 to 1 ug RNA with random hexamers. A multiplex approach, immunoSEQ multiplex PCR, amplified TCR beta CDR3 across 54 Vbeta and 13 Jbeta. TCRdb independently ran MiXCR on the immunoSEQ multiplex PCR reads; one entry per CDR3 protein. The sample holds 55,000 to 75,000 distinct CDR3 sequences, 93% seen once. The clonotype originates from a human donor with Susac syndrome. The rearrangement uses TRBV5-1 and TRBJ1-1; 8 nucleotides line up with TRBD1. Sequencing used CD4+ T cells from PBMCs. The CDR3 DNA sequence: TGCGCCAGCAGCGACCCGGGACAGGCCCACACTGAAGCTTTCTTT. This translates into CASSDPGQAHTEAFF.